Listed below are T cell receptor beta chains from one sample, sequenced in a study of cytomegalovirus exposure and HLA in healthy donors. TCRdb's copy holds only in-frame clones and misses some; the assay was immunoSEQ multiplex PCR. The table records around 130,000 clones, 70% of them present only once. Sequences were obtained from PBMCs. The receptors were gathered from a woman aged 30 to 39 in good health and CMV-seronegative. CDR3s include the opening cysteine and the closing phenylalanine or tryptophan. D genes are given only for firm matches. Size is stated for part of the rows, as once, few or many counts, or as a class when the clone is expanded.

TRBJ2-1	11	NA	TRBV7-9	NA	CASSLRGQQFF	TGTGCCAGCAGCTTACGGGGTCAGCAGTTCTTC
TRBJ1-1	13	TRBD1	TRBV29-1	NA	CSVKTGLNTEAFF	TGCAGCGTCAAGACAGGGTTGAACACTGAAGCTTTCTTT
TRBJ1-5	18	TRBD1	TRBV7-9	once	CASSLALGTGDSNQPQHF	TGTGCCAGCAGCTTAGCCCTTGGGACAGGAGATAGCAATCAGCCCCAGCATTTT
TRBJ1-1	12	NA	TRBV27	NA	CASSLTGTEAFF	TGTGCCAGCAGTTTAACAGGGACTGAAGCTTTCTTT
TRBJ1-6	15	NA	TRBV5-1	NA	CASSLDGGTDSPLHF	TGCGCCAGCAGCCTGGACGGGGGTACGGATTCACCCCTCCACTTT
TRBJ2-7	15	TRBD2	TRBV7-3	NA	CASSSLAGPTYEQYF	TGTGCCAGCAGCTCCCTAGCGGGCCCTACCTACGAGCAGTACTTC
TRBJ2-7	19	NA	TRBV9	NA	CASSVGPSGATVTGHEQYF	TGTGCCAGCAGCGTAGGCCCATCAGGGGCCACAGTGACGGGGCACGAGCAGTACTTC
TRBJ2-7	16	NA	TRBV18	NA	CASSPSRAGASYEQYF	TGTGCCAGCTCACCTAGCCGGGCAGGGGCGTCCTACGAGCAGTACTTC
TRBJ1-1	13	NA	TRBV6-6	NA	CASSSWTDTEAFF	TGTGCCAGCAGTTCCTGGACAGACACTGAAGCTTTCTTT
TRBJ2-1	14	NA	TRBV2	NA	CASTIRDLYNEQFF	TGTGCCAGCACGATCCGGGACTTATACAATGAGCAGTTCTTC
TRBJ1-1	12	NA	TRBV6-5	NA	CASRTPDSEAFF	TGTGCCAGCAGGACCCCTGACTCTGAAGCTTTCTTT
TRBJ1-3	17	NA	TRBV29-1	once	CSVAGSEGQAGGNTIYF	TGCAGCGTTGCTGGGTCCGAAGGCCAAGCGGGAGGAAACACCATATATTTT
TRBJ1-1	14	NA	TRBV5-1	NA	CASSSARGVTEAFF	TGCGCCAGCAGCTCCGCCCGGGGGGTAACTGAAGCTTTCTTT
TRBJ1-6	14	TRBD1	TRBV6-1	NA	CASREGQGQSPLHF	TGTGCCAGCAGGGAAGGACAGGGGCAATCACCCCTCCACTTT
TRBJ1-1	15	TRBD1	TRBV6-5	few	CASSSADRGITEAFF	TGTGCCAGCAGTTCCGCCGACAGGGGTATTACTGAAGCTTTCTTT
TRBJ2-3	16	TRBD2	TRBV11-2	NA	CASSPFPSGSPDTQYF	TGTGCCAGCAGCCCCTTCCCTAGCGGGAGTCCAGATACGCAGTATTTT
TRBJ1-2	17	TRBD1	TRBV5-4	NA	CASSLAADRVGRYGYTF	TGTGCCAGCAGCTTGGCGGCCGACAGGGTTGGGCGCTATGGCTACACCTTC
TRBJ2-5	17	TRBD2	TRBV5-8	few	CASSWTGTSGGKETQYF	TGTGCCAGCAGCTGGACCGGGACTAGCGGGGGAAAAGAGACCCAGTACTTC
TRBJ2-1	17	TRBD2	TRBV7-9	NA	CASSWPLAGGSYNEQFF	TGTGCCAGCAGCTGGCCCCTAGCGGGAGGGAGTTACAATGAGCAGTTCTTC
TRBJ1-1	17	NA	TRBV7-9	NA	CASSTHVRGNVYTEAFF	TGTGCCAGCAGCACCCACGTGCGGGGGAATGTGTACACTGAAGCTTTCTTT
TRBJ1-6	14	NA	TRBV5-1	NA	CASSFQGSYSPLHF	TGCGCCAGCAGCTTTCAGGGCAGCTATTCACCCCTCCACTTT
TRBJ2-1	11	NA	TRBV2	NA	CASSESRKQFF	TGTGCCAGCAGTGAATCCCGTAAGCAGTTCTTC